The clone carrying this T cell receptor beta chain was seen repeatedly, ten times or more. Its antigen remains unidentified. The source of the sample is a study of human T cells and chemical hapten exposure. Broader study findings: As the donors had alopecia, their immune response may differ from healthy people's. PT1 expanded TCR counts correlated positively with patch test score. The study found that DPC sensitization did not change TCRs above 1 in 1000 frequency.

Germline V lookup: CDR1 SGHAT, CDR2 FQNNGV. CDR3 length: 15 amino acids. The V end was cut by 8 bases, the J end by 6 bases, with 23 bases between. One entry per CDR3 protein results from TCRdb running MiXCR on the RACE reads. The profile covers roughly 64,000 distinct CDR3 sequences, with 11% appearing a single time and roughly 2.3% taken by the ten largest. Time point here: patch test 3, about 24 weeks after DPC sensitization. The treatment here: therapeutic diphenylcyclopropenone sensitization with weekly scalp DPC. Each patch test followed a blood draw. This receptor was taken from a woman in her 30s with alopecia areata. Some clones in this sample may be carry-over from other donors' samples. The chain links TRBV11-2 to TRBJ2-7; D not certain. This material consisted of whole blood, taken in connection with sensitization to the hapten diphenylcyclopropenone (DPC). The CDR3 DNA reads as TGTGCCAGCTCCGTAGAGAGACCCCCGGTAGGCGAGCAGTACTTC. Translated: CASSVERPPVGEQYF.